The following is a TCR beta chain sequence with its context. Antigen: not known. A much more abundant neighbour one base away suggests this may be a read error. Likely a read error: the CDR3 ends without its conserved phenylalanine or tryptophan. Researchers made TCR cDNA using 5'RACE template switching, and this step added a universal primer site and UMIs. Each CDR3 protein is one row after TCRdb ran MiXCR on the 5' RACE reads. Here the sample spans about 320,000 distinct CDR3 sequences, 3.5% to 4.5% being singletons. These data originate in a study of T cells after yellow fever vaccination. Study-wide results and limits: Contaminating bulk clonotypes could be abundant in FACS-sorted repertoires.

The CDR3 runs 14 residues. Deletions cut 6 bases from V and 6 bases from J, with 15 bases between. The TCR was taken from a man younger than 30 who received the YFV17D yellow fever vaccine. Sequenced here: PBMCs, sampled 15 days after the yellow fever booster vaccination. J is TRBJ1-5 and V is TRBV12-3 or TRBV12-4; tentatively, D is TRBD1 (5 bases). DNA for the CDR3: TGTGCCAGCAGGGGTTCAGGGTCGAGTCAGCCCCAGCATTAT. Protein: CASRGSGSSQPQHY.